The entry below gives a single TCR beta chain sequence along with its context. Authors' analysis steps: Using reference gene primer amplification, nucleated cell counts were estimated. Data came from immunoSEQ multiplex PCR; TCRdb stores just in-frame clones and leaves some out. V and J calls and clone size are copied from that table; D and trimming were computed from the DNA. There are roughly 150,000 clones in the sample; roughly 91% occur only once, and around 2% lies in the top ten. This sample was taken from a study of blood T cell repertoires in COVID-19. The wider study: T cells, B-cell-depleted T cells, or PBMCs provided the cDNA or gDNA that served as material.

CDR3 length: 14 residues. Between the trimmed V and J ends, which lost 4 bases and 1 base, there was a span of 9 bases. From germline, CDR1 is SGHDT and CDR2 YYEEEE. The sequenced material came from peripheral blood. This sequence originates from a man in his fifties who had recovered from COVID-19. The chain links TRBV5-6 to TRBJ1-3; D might be TRBD1 (6 bases). This chain's CDR3 is CASSQGTSGNTIYF. In DNA, the CDR3 is TGTGCCAGCAGCCAAGGGACATCTGGAAACACCATATATTTT.